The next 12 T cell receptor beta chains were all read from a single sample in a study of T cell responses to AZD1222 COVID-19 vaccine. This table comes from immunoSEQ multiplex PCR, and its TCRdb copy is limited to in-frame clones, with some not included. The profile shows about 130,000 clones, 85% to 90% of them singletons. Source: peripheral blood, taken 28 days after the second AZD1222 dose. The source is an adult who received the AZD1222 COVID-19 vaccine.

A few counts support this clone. The CDR3 bases are TGTGCCAGTACCGGGACTAATTCACCCCTCCACTTT. This translates into CASTGTNSPLHF. The chain couples TRBV19 to TRBJ1-6; tentatively, D is TRBD1 (5 bases). This CDR3 region has 12 residues. V gave up 7 bases and J gave up 6 bases, with 7 bases separating them. Per the germline V gene, CDR1 is LNHDA and CDR2 is SQIVND (reference sequence).

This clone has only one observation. CDR3 in amino acids: CASLSLGGTLYEQYF. The CDR3 bases are TGTGCCAGCCTATCCTTGGGTGGGACTCTGTACGAGCAGTACTTC. This chain uses TRBV6-5 with TRBJ2-7, with D perhaps matching TRBD2 (6 bases). The CDR3 sequence is 15 residues long. CDR1 and CDR2 from the germline V gene are MNHEY and SVGAGI. With 8 bases removed from V and 4 bases from J, the gap between germline ends came to 21 bases.

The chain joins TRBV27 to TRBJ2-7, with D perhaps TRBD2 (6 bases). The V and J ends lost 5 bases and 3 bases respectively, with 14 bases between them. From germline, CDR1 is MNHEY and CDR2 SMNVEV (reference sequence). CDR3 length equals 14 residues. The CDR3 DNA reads TGTGCCAGCAGTCTTCGGAGGGGCAGCTACGAGCAGTACTTC. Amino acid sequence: CASSLRRGSYEQYF.

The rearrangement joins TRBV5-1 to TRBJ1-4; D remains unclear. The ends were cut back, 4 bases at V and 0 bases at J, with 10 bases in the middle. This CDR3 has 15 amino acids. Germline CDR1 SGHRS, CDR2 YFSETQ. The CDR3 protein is CASSATQSTNEKLFF. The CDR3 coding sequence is TGCGCCAGCAGCGCAACCCAGTCAACTAATGAAAAACTGTTTTTT.

The CDR3 nucleotides read TGTGCCAGCAGCTTATGGGGGGGTAATCAGCCCCAGCATTTT. This sequence encodes CASSLWGGNQPQHF. This chain joins TRBV7-2 and TRBJ1-5; the D gene is possibly TRBD1 (5 bases). Germline CDR1 and CDR2: SGHTA and FQGNSA. CDR3 length: 14 residues. Deletions cut 2 bases from V and 4 bases from J, with 9 bases between.

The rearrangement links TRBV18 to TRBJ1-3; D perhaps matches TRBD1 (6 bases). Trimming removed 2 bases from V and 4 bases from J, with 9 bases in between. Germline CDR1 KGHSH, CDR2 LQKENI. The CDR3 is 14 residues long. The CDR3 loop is CASSPSGAGNTIYF. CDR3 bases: TGTGCCAGCTCACCATCGGGGGCAGGAAACACCATATATTTT.

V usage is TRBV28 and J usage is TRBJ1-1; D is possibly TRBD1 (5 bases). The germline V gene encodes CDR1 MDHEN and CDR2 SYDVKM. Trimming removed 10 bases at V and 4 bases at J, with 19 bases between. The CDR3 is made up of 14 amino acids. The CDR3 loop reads CATLRGGESTEAFF. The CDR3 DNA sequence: TGTGCCACCCTAAGGGGAGGGGAGAGCACTGAAGCTTTCTTT.

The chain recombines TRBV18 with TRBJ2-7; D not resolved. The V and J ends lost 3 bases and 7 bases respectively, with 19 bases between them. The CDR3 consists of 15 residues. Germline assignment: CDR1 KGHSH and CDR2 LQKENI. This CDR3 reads CASSPHPDGQEEQYF. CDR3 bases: TGTGCCAGCTCACCCCACCCGGATGGGCAGGAAGAGCAGTACTTC. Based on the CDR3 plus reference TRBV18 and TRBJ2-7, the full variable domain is NAGVMQNPRHLVRRRGQEARLRCSPMKGHSHVYWYRQLPEEGLKFMVYLQKENIIDESGMPKERFSAEFPKEGPSILRIQQVVRGDSAAYFCASSPHPDGQEEQYFGPGTRLTVT.

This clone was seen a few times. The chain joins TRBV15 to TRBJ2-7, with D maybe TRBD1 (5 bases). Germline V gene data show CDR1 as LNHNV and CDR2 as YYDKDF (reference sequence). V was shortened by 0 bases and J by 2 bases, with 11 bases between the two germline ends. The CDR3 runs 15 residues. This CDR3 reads CATSRDPGSTYEQYF. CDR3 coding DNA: TGTGCCACCAGCAGAGACCCAGGGTCTACCTACGAGCAGTACTTC.

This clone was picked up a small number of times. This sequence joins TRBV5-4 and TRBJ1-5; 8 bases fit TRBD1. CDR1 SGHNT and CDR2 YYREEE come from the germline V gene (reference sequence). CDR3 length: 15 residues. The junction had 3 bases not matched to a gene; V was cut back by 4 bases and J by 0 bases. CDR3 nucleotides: TGTGCCAGCAGCCGACAGGGGAATAGCAATCAGCCCCAGCATTTT. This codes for CASSRQGNSNQPQHF. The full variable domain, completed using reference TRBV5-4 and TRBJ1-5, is ETGVTQSPTHLIKTRGQQVTLRCSSQSGHNTVSWYQQALGQGPQFIFQYYREEENGRGNFPPRFSGLQFPNYSSELNVNALELDDSALYLCASSRQGNSNQPQHFGDGTRLSIL.

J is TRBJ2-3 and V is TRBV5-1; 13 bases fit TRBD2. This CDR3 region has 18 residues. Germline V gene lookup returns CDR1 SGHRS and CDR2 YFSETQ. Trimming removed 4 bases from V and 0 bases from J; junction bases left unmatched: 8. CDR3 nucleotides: TGCGCCAGCAGCACCACTAGCGGGGGGGCGGCGAGCACAGATACGCAGTATTTT. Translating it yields CASSTTSGGAASTDTQYF.

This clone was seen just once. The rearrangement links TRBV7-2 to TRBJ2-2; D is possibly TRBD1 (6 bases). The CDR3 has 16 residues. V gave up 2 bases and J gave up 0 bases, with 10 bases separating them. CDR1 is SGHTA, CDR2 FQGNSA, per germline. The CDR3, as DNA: TGTGCCAGCAGCTTACAGGGGCCCTCGAACACCGGGGAGCTGTTTTTT. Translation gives CASSLQGPSNTGELFF.